The 5 T cell receptor beta chains below all came from one sample that was sequenced in a study of CD8 T cells in Susac syndrome. After extraction with the RNeasy kit, about 0.45 to 1 ug of the RNA was reverse transcribed using random hexamers. Via MiXCR, TCRdb re-called the immunoSEQ multiplex PCR reads, giving one row per CDR3 protein. The sample yields about 50,000 distinct CDR3 sequences, 93% seen once. Sequenced material: CD8+ T cells from PBMCs. These receptors were collected from a human donor with multiple sclerosis.

The V call is TRBV28, the J call TRBJ1-3, with D uncertain. V was cut by 5 bases and J by 3 bases, with 11 bases left in between. Germline values: CDR1 MDHEN, CDR2 SYDVKM. CDR3 length equals 14 residues. The CDR3 nucleotides are TGTGCCAGCAGTCCAGACACGGATGGAAACACCATATATTTT. Translation gives CASSPDTDGNTIYF.

This clonotype was observed a handful of times. The V call is TRBV19, the J call TRBJ1-5; tentative D call: TRBD1 (5 bases). Looked up from germline, CDR1 is LNHDA and CDR2 is SQIVND (reference sequence). With 7 bases removed from V and 7 bases from J, the gap between germline ends came to 17 bases. This CDR3 has 14 residues. As DNA, the CDR3 is TGTGCCAGTACCGGGACGCCTTCCGGGCAGCCCCAGCATTTT. Its protein product is CASTGTPSGQPQHF.

The chain links TRBV6-2 or TRBV6-3 to TRBJ1-6; D remains unclear. The CDR3 runs to 15 residues. Between the trimmed V and J ends, which lost 7 bases and 9 bases, there was a span of 19 bases. Germline V CDR1 and CDR2: MNHEY, SVGEGT. The CDR3 region has the DNA TGTGCCAGCACCCCCGGGGTGGCTGAGAGTTCACCCCTCCACTTT. This gives the protein CASTPGVAESSPLHF.

The chain combines TRBV24-1 with TRBJ1-5; D unresolved. The CDR3 sequence is 13 residues long. Germline CDR1 is KGHDR and CDR2 is SFDVKD. Trimming cost V 5 bases and J 1 base, with 5 bases left between them. This CDR3 reads CATSVGSNQPQHF. The DNA of the CDR3 is TGTGCCACCAGTGTGGGAAGCAATCAGCCCCAGCATTTT.

This sequence joins TRBV20-1 and TRBJ2-7; tentatively, D is TRBD2 (5 bases). The germline gives CDR1 DFQATT, CDR2 SNEGSKA (reference sequence). Trimming shortened V by 2 bases and J by 6 bases, and 8 bases separated the two germline ends. This CDR3 has 11 residues. For the CDR3, the DNA is TGCAGTGCTAGACCTAGCCGCGAGCAGTACTTC. Translated, it gives CSARPSREQYF.